These 21 T cell receptor beta chains were all obtained from the same sample, sequenced in a study of blood T cell repertoires in COVID-19. Using immunoSEQ multiplex PCR, the repertoire was profiled, and TCRdb retains in-frame clones only, with some absent. The top ten clones hold over 2% of a sample with about 280,000 clones, approximately 84% of them seen once. The sequencing sample was made of peripheral blood. These receptors all stem from a woman in her 30s who had recovered from COVID-19.

The V call is TRBV4-3, the J call TRBJ2-3; TRBD2 agrees at 7 bases. This CDR3 is 15 amino acids long. The germline V gene encodes CDR1 LGHNA and CDR2 YSLEER. V was clipped by 3 bases and J by 0 bases; unmatched bases: 3. CDR3 in amino acids: CASSQSGKSTDTQYF. CDR3 sequence (DNA): TGCGCCAGCAGCCAGAGCGGGAAAAGCACAGATACGCAGTATTTT.

The chain carries TRBV3-1 (or the pseudogene TRBV3-2) and TRBJ2-1; tentatively, D is TRBD2 (5 bases). CDR3 length: 13 residues. Germline V gene data show CDR1 as LGHDT and CDR2 as YNNKEL (reference sequence). V gave up 4 bases and J gave up 10 bases, with 14 bases separating them. CDR3 bases: TGTGCCAGCAGCCTTGGGCCTAGCTTCGAGCAGTTCTTC. It codes for CASSLGPSFEQFF.

The chain carries TRBV19 and TRBJ1-2; D remains unclear. Germline V gives CDR1 LNHDA, CDR2 SQIVND (reference sequence). The CDR3 consists of 11 residues. V was shortened by 6 bases and J by 6 bases, with 8 bases between the two germline ends. Here the CDR3 DNA reads TGTGCCAGTAGAGGGAGGGATGGCTACACCTTC. It yields the protein CASRGRDGYTF.

This chain uses TRBV6-5 with TRBJ2-7, with D perhaps matching TRBD2 (6 bases). Germline CDR1 and CDR2: MNHEY and SVGAGI. V dropped 0 bases and J dropped 1 base, with 13 bases sitting between them. CDR3 length: 16 amino acids. The CDR3 region is CASSYSWGDQSYEQYF. The CDR3 DNA follows: TGTGCCAGCAGTTACTCGTGGGGGGACCAGTCCTACGAGCAGTACTTC.

The CDR3 spells CSASRGVGGAETQYF. CDR3 coding DNA: TGCAGTGCTAGTCGTGGTGTCGGGGGGGCAGAGACCCAGTACTTC. V and J are TRBV20-1 and TRBJ2-5, with TRBD2 identical over 8 bases. With V trimmed by 3 bases and J by 4 bases, 10 bases remained unmatched. This CDR3 has 15 amino acids. Germline CDR1 reads DFQATT; CDR2 reads SNEGSKA (reference sequence).

The chain employs TRBV27 and TRBJ1-1, with a tentative D call TRBD1 (5 bases). This CDR3 comprises 16 residues. Trimming took 7 bases from V and 1 from J, leaving 19 bases between them. Germline loops: CDR1 MNHEY, CDR2 SMNVEV (reference sequence). The DNA for the CDR3 is TGTGCCAGCACCAAACTAGCCGGGACCACGAACACTGAAGCTTTCTTT. This codes for CASTKLAGTTNTEAFF.

In regard to this clone: Within the sample, other DNA sequences also encode this same CDR3. The CDR3 loop is CASSVGLAGTGELFF. CDR3 sequence (DNA): TGTGCCAGCAGCGTAGGACTAGCGGGGACCGGGGAGCTGTTTTTT. This chain links TRBV9 with TRBJ2-2, with 11 positions matching TRBD2. Germline V gene lookup returns CDR1 SGDLS and CDR2 YYNGEE. The CDR3 runs to 15 residues. V shed 0 bases, J shed 5 bases, and the junction held 0 bases outside the gene matches.

The J gene is TRBJ1-1, the V gene TRBV28; a possible D gene is TRBD1 (5 bases). Per the germline V gene, CDR1 is MDHEN and CDR2 is SYDVKM. Trimming shortened V by 10 bases and J by 4 bases, and 10 bases separated the two germline ends. The CDR3 is 11 residues long. CDR3 sequence reads: CATAGVTEAFF. The CDR3 bases are TGTGCCACGGCGGGGGTCACTGAAGCTTTCTTT.

The chain links TRBV7-8 to TRBJ2-7; 8 bases fit TRBD2. V gave up 6 bases and J gave up 6 bases; unmatched junction bases: 13. This CDR3 comprises 15 residues. Germline-derived CDR1 and CDR2 are SGHVS and FQNEAQ. DNA for the CDR3: TGTGCCAGCAGTCCCCTACTAGCGGAATCTAGCGAGCAGTACTTC. Its protein is CASSPLLAESSEQYF.

The rearrangement links TRBV27 to TRBJ1-5; 8 bases fit TRBD1. This CDR3 contains 17 residues. The V and J ends lost 0 bases and 2 bases, in that order; junction bases with no gene match: 6. In germline, CDR1 is MNHEY, CDR2 SMNVEV (reference sequence). The DNA of the CDR3 is TGTGCCAGCAGTTTATCCGTGACAGGGGTTGGCAATCAGCCCCAGCATTTT. Protein: CASSLSVTGVGNQPQHF.

Remarks on this clone: This may be a read error: a much more frequent sequence differs by one nucleotide. This sequence joins TRBV2 and TRBJ2-3, with TRBD2 identical over 11 bases. V dropped 6 bases and J dropped 0; count of bases not matched to a gene: 2. The CDR3 consists of 15 residues. CDR1 and CDR2 from the germline V gene are SNHLY and FYNNEI. Written as DNA, the CDR3 is TGTGCCAGCAGCCGGACTAGCGGGAGCACAGATACGCAGTATTTT. This sequence encodes CASSRTSGSTDTQYF.

This chain joins TRBV3-1 (or the pseudogene TRBV3-2) and TRBJ2-5; TRBD1 matches 10 bases. The CDR3 runs to 16 residues. Germline loops: CDR1 LGHDT, CDR2 YNNKEL (reference sequence). After removal of 4 bases from V and 3 bases from J, the junction contained 8 bases not matched to a gene. DNA of the CDR3: TGTGCCAGCAGCCTAAAGGCGGGACAGGGGAAAGAGACCCAGTACTTC. Translated, it gives CASSLKAGQGKETQYF.

The J gene is TRBJ1-2, the V gene TRBV19; 8 bases fit TRBD1. Germline lookup yields CDR1 LNHDA and CDR2 SQIVND (reference sequence). The V segment lost 4 bases and the J segment 5 bases; nucleotides outside the gene matches: 9. The CDR3 consists of 15 residues. The CDR3 DNA sequence: TGTGCCAGTAGTACAGGGACAGGAGCGCTATATGGCTACACCTTC. It translates to CASSTGTGALYGYTF.

The chain links TRBV5-5 to TRBJ2-3; a weak D match, TRBD1 (5 bases). V was shortened by 0 bases and J by 0 bases, with 8 bases between the two germline ends. CDR1 is SGHKS and CDR2 is YYEKEE in the germline V gene (reference sequence). This CDR3 spans 15 amino acids. CDR3 in amino acids: CASSLAAGSTDTQYF. The CDR3 bases are TGTGCCAGCAGCTTGGCGGCAGGGAGCACAGATACGCAGTATTTT. The complete variable domain, with remaining parts taken from reference TRBV5-5 and TRBJ2-3, reads DAGVTQSPTHLIKTRGQQVTLRCSPISGHKSVSWYQQVLGQGPQFIFQYYEKEERGRGNFPDRFSARQFPNYSSELNVNALLLGDSALYLCASSLAAGSTDTQYFGPGTRLTVL.

Comment on this clone: The sample holds other DNA sequences that translate to the same CDR3. V is TRBV7-9 and J is TRBJ2-1; possible D gene TRBD1, 5 bases. The V and J ends lost 5 bases and 8 bases respectively, with 10 bases between them. The germline V gene encodes CDR1 SEHNR and CDR2 FQNEAQ (reference sequence). This CDR3 has 12 residues. CDR3 nucleotide sequence: TGTGCCAGCAGCCCAGGGTCGTATGAGCAGTTCTTC. This gives the protein CASSPGSYEQFF. Supplemented by reference TRBV7-9 and TRBJ2-1, the full variable domain reads DTGVSQNPRHKITKRGQNVTFRCDPISEHNRLYWYRQTLGQGPEFLTYFQNEAQLEKSRLLSDRFSAERPKGSFSTLEIQRTEQGDSAMYLCASSPGSYEQFFGPGTRLTVL.

With respect to this clone: In the same sample, other DNA sequences code for this CDR3. The rearrangement uses TRBV19 and TRBJ1-1; tentative D call: TRBD1 (5 bases). The V and J ends lost 1 base and 3 bases respectively, with 9 bases between them. The CDR3 is 14 amino acids. Looked up from germline, CDR1 is LNHDA and CDR2 is SQIVND (reference sequence). The CDR3 protein is CASSIGTGDTEAFF. In nucleotides, the CDR3 is TGTGCCAGTAGTATAGGTACGGGGGACACTGAAGCTTTCTTT.

This clone was observed once. The identical CDR3 is also encoded by other nucleotide sequences in the sample. V is TRBV11-2 and J is TRBJ1-2; D is perhaps TRBD1 (5 bases). Germline loops: CDR1 SGHAT, CDR2 FQNNGV. This CDR3 region has 14 residues. Trimming removed 4 bases from V and 3 bases from J, with 12 bases in between. CDR3 DNA sequence: TGTGCCAGCAGCTCCCAGGGAATTGACTATGGCTACACCTTC. Protein product: CASSSQGIDYGYTF.

The chain has TRBV11-2 and TRBJ1-2; no definite D call. Germline-derived CDR1 and CDR2 are SGHAT and FQNNGV. Trimming removed 4 bases at V and 2 bases at J, with 14 bases between. This CDR3 has 15 residues. The CDR3 DNA reads TGTGCCAGCAGCTACTCCGGGGTGACCAACTATGGCTACACCTTC. This encodes CASSYSGVTNYGYTF.

The genes are TRBV19 and TRBJ2-1; TRBD1 might be the D (6 bases). Germline CDR1 reads LNHDA; CDR2 reads SQIVND (reference sequence). V was clipped by 2 bases and J by 8 bases, with 13 bases between them. The CDR3 length is 14 residues. The CDR3: CASSITAAGDEQFF. The DNA for the CDR3 is TGTGCCAGTAGTATAACGGCGGCAGGGGATGAGCAGTTCTTC.

The CDR3 bases are TGTGCCAGCAGCGTAGGGACTAGCGGGGGGGCCGTCGAGACCCAGTACTTC. It translates to CASSVGTSGGAVETQYF. The chain is built from TRBV9 and TRBJ2-5; the match to TRBD2 covers 15 bases. This CDR3 has 17 amino acids. The V gene's germline CDR1 is SGDLS and CDR2 YYNGEE. Trimming removed 0 bases from V and 5 bases from J; junction bases left unmatched: 5.

The genes are TRBV11-2 and TRBJ2-7, with 8 bases fitting TRBD1. Trimming cost V 2 bases and J 6 bases; bases outside gene matches: 6. CDR1 and CDR2 (germline): SGHAT, FQNNGV. There are 14 residues in the CDR3. The chain's CDR3 is CASSLMTGVGEQYF. In DNA form, the CDR3 reads TGTGCCAGCAGCTTAATGACAGGGGTGGGCGAGCAGTACTTC.